These 20 T cell receptor beta chains were all obtained from the same sample, sequenced in a study of T-cell reconstitution after alpha-beta-depleted transplantation in children. Unique molecular identifiers were incorporated into the prepared TCRbeta library. TCRdb analysed the PCR reads with MiXCR anew, one entry per CDR3 protein. The table shows about 600,000 distinct CDR3 sequences, with 10% to 15% occurring only once. The sequences come from PBMCs, mostly from graft donor cells, collected 360 days after TCRalphabeta/CD19-depleted stem cell transplant. These receptor sequences come from a male patient younger than 18 who had a stem cell transplant for acute myeloid leukemia, so the T cells may come from the graft donor.

The sample holds many counts of this clonotype. J is TRBJ2-6 and V is TRBV6-2 or TRBV6-3, with D perhaps TRBD1 (6 bases). CDR1 MNHEY and CDR2 SVGEGT come from the germline V gene. This CDR3 comprises 16 residues. Trimming took off 5 bases at V and 0 bases at J, with 11 bases between the two ends. The CDR3 bases are TGTGCCAGCAGTAGCCCGACAGGCTCTGGGGCCAACGTCCTGACTTTC. Its protein is CASSSPTGSGANVLTF.

About this clonotype: Germline and junction disagree at one end, which may indicate a read error. The rearrangement joins TRBV4-1 to TRBJ2-3, with TRBD1 as a possible D gene (7 bases). Germline CDR1 MGHRA, CDR2 YSYEKL. The CDR3 covers 19 residues. This CDR3 is CASSQDKWGSGGITDTQCF. The CDR3 DNA sequence: TGCGCCAGCAGCCAAGATAAGTGGGGATCAGGGGGGATCACAGATACGCAGTGTTTT.

The chain links TRBV7-6 to TRBJ2-5; 8 nucleotides agree with TRBD2. The J segment lost 12 bases and the V segment lost 1 base, leaving 4 bases of the junction unmatched. Looked up from germline, CDR1 is SGHVS and CDR2 is FNYEAQ. The CDR3 extends over 12 amino acids. DNA for the CDR3: TGTGCCAGCAGCTTAGTACTAGCGGAGAAGTACTTC. Residues: CASSLVLAEKYF. The full variable domain, its missing parts supplied by reference TRBV7-6 and TRBJ2-5, is GAGVSQSPRYKVTKRGQDVALRCDPISGHVSLYWYRQALGQGPEFLTYFNYEAQQDKSGLPNDRFSAERPEGSISTLTIQRTEQRDSAMYRCASSLVLAEKYFGPGTRLLVL.

This clonotype showed up just a few times. This chain links TRBV7-3 with TRBJ2-1, with TRBD2 matching over 15 bases. CDR1 is SGHTA, CDR2 FQGTGA, per germline. The V segment lost 1 base and the J segment 10 bases; nucleotides outside the gene matches: 5. The CDR3 extends over 16 amino acids. The CDR3 is CASSLRGLAGGEEQFF. As DNA, the CDR3 is TGTGCCAGCAGCTTAAGGGGACTAGCGGGAGGAGAGGAGCAGTTCTTC.

The chain combines TRBV4-3 with TRBJ2-2, with D maybe TRBD2 (5 bases). Germline V gene lookup returns CDR1 LGHNA and CDR2 YSLEER. Trimming took off 1 base at V and 10 bases at J, with 10 bases between the two ends. There are 13 residues in the CDR3. CDR3 sequence reads: CASSQVGETELFF. CDR3 sequence (DNA): TGCGCCAGCAGCCAAGTTGGGGAGACGGAGCTGTTTTTT.

This clonotype has at least ten counts. A junction end diverges from the germline sequence, so it may reflect a read error. The V call is TRBV12-3 or TRBV12-4, the J call TRBJ2-7; D gene uncertain. This CDR3 region has 11 residues. CDR3 protein: CASSLSHEQYF. The DNA of the CDR3 is TGTGCCAGCAGCCTCTCCCACGAGCAGTACTTC.

This clonotype was seen a handful of times. For the CDR3, the DNA is TGTGCCAGCAGTTACCCCGGGACTTTCTCCTACGAGCAGTACTTC. It codes for CASSYPGTFSYEQYF. The V gene is TRBV6-2 or TRBV6-3, the J gene TRBJ2-7, with a weak D call TRBD2 (6 bases). CDR3 length: 15 amino acids. Trimming pared 2 bases from V and 0 bases from J, leaving 11 bases between. In germline, CDR1 is MNHEY, CDR2 SVGEGT.

In this sample, this clonotype turned up a few times. CDR3 DNA: TGTGCCAGCAGCCCAAGTCGGTGGGCTGGATACGAGCAGTACTTC. It specifies CASSPSRWAGYEQYF. The chain combines TRBV13 with TRBJ2-7; D unresolved. Germline V gene lookup returns CDR1 PRHDT and CDR2 FYEKMQ (reference sequence). The CDR3 extends over 15 amino acids. Trimming stripped 5 bases from V and 4 bases from J, with 18 bases between.

The sample holds a few counts of this clonotype. The V and J genes are TRBV28 and TRBJ1-5; a possible D gene is TRBD1 (6 bases). The CDR3 has 15 residues. Trimming removed 7 bases from V and 4 bases from J, with 17 bases in between. CDR1 and CDR2 (germline): MDHEN, SYDVKM. For the CDR3, the DNA is TGTGCCAGCACCTTGGCGGGGGCGCGGAATCAGCCCCAGCATTTT. This encodes CASTLAGARNQPQHF.

This clonotype was picked up a small number of times. A read error may account for a junction end that differs from germline. The rearrangement links TRBV7-7 to TRBJ2-1; 10 positions match TRBD1. The germline gives CDR1 SSHAT, CDR2 FNYEAQ (reference sequence). CDR3 size: 17 residues. The CDR3, as DNA: TGTGCTAGCAGCTTAGGGCTCGGGACAGGGGTTGACCCCCCCCAGTTCTTC. This gives the protein CASSLGLGTGVDPPQFF.

This chain connects TRBV28 to TRBJ2-7, with a weak D call TRBD1 (5 bases). Trimming stripped 6 bases from V and 2 bases from J, with 17 bases between. The CDR3 totals 15 residues. Germline CDR1 is MDHEN and CDR2 is SYDVKM. In DNA, the CDR3 is TGTGCCAGCAGACGACACAGGTTTCAAGCCTACGAGCAGTACTTC. Amino acids: CASRRHRFQAYEQYF.

V gene TRBV6-2 or TRBV6-3 combines with J gene TRBJ2-3; D possibly corresponds to TRBD1 (5 bases). This CDR3 has 16 amino acids. V was trimmed by 2 bases and J by 0 bases, leaving 12 bases between them. Germline V gives CDR1 MNHEY, CDR2 SVGEGT. In nucleotides, the CDR3 is TGTGCCAGCAGTTACGGGGCTCTCTACAGCACAGATACGCAGTATTTT. Protein sequence: CASSYGALYSTDTQYF.

In its sample, this clonotype was seen many times. V and J are TRBV20-1 and TRBJ2-1; 8 bases map to TRBD2. The CDR3 length is 13 residues. Germline loops: CDR1 DFQATT, CDR2 SNEGSKA (reference sequence). CDR3 loop: CSASSGSYNEQFF. As DNA, the CDR3 is TGCAGCGCCTCTAGCGGGTCCTACAATGAGCAGTTCTTC.

The rearrangement links TRBV10-3 to TRBJ2-7, with 11 bases that match TRBD2. This CDR3 contains 13 residues. With 7 bases clipped from V and 7 bases from J, the junction kept 6 bases outside the gene matches. Germline assignment: CDR1 ENHRY and CDR2 SYGVKD. CDR3 in amino acids: CAINMLAGGEQYF. In nucleotides, the CDR3 is TGTGCCATCAATATGCTAGCGGGAGGTGAGCAGTACTTC.

This clonotype was picked up a small number of times. This rearrangement joins TRBV18 to TRBJ2-3; maybe TRBD1 (6 bases). CDR1 KGHSH and CDR2 LQKENI come from the germline V gene. This CDR3 is 15 amino acids long. The V and J ends lost 4 bases and 0 bases respectively, with 11 bases between them. CDR3 protein: CASSRVTGSTDTQYF. Here the CDR3 DNA reads TGTGCCAGCTCACGGGTCACAGGGAGCACAGATACGCAGTATTTT.

This clonotype was counted between two and nine times. The J gene is TRBJ1-5, the V gene TRBV28; weak D call: TRBD1 (5 bases). Germline CDR1 and CDR2: MDHEN and SYDVKM. V gave up 3 bases and J gave up 0 bases, with 15 bases separating them. The CDR3 runs 17 residues. The CDR3 sequence is CASSLIGAVISNQPQHF. The CDR3 region has the DNA TGTGCCAGCAGTTTGATTGGGGCAGTTATTAGCAATCAGCCCCAGCATTTT. Full variable domain (outside the CDR3, taken from reference TRBV28 and TRBJ1-5): DVKVTQSSRYLVKRTGEKVFLECVQDMDHENMFWYRQDPGLGLRLIYFSYDVKMKEKGDIPEGYSVSREKKERFSLILESASTNQTSMYLCASSLIGAVISNQPQHFGDGTRLSIL.

On this clonotype itself: Compared with germline, one end of the junction differs, possibly owing to a read error. This chain connects TRBV24-1 to TRBJ2-2; TRBD1 aligns across 9 bases. CDR1 and CDR2 from the germline V gene are KGHDR and SFDVKD. The CDR3 length is 17 residues. The CDR3 DNA reads as TGTGGCACCAGTGACCCCGGGGGACAGGGTTGGACCGGGGAGCTGTTTTTT. Translating gives CGTSDPGGQGWTGELFF.

The V and J genes are TRBV5-1 and TRBJ2-1, with TRBD2 matching 11 bases. The CDR3 consists of 16 residues. V was pared by 1 base and J by 9 bases, with 9 bases of the junction left unmatched. Germline V gene data show CDR1 as SGHRS and CDR2 as YFSETQ. The CDR3 reads CASSLPSVAGGFEQFF. CDR3 DNA: TGCGCCAGCAGCTTGCCTTCGGTAGCGGGAGGGTTTGAGCAGTTCTTC. The complete variable domain, with remaining parts taken from reference TRBV5-1 and TRBJ2-1, reads KAGVTQTPRYLIKTRGQQVTLSCSPISGHRSVSWYQQTPGQGLQFLFEYFSETQRNKGNFPGRFSGRQFSNSRSEMNVSTLELGDSALYLCASSLPSVAGGFEQFFGPGTRLTVL.

This clonotype has more than one count but fewer than ten. This chain links TRBV14 with TRBJ2-3; 11 nucleotides align to TRBD1. The V and J ends lost 4 bases and 4 bases, in that order; junction bases with no gene match: 1. This CDR3 spans 14 amino acids. CDR1 is SGHDN, CDR2 FVKESK, per germline. The CDR3 spells CASSPDRGPDTQYF. Here the CDR3 DNA reads TGTGCCAGCAGCCCGGACAGGGGGCCAGATACGCAGTATTTT.

In this sample, this clonotype turned up many times. The genes are TRBV9 and TRBJ2-1, with D unresolved. There are 15 residues in the CDR3. Germline V gives CDR1 SGDLS, CDR2 YYNGEE. V shed 0 bases and J shed 0 bases, with 7 bases lying between them. As DNA, the CDR3 is TGTGCCAGCAGCGTAGTCGGATTCTCCTACAATGAGCAGTTCTTC. The encoded protein is CASSVVGFSYNEQFF.